Listed here are 23 T cell receptor beta chains from one sample, sequenced in a study of T cells after yellow fever vaccination. TCRdb reprocessed the 5' RACE reads via MiXCR and lists one record per CDR3 protein. The repertoire holds around 320,000 distinct CDR3 sequences, with around 4.5% as singletons. The starting material was PBMCs, obtained 15 days after the yellow fever booster vaccination. Source of these receptors: a man younger than 35 who received the YFV17D yellow fever vaccine.

This clonotype was seen repeatedly, ten times or more. The V and J genes are TRBV9 and TRBJ2-3; 7 nucleotides match TRBD1. The V gene end was trimmed by 2 bases and the J gene end by 3 bases; junction bases not matched to a gene: 6. Germline V gene lookup returns CDR1 SGDLS and CDR2 YYNGEE. CDR3 size: 15 residues. This CDR3 reads CASSVGTVSTDTQYF. CDR3 nucleotide sequence: TGTGCCAGCAGCGTTGGGACAGTTAGTACAGATACGCAGTATTTT.

This clonotype was recorded many times. This chain joins TRBV11-2 and TRBJ2-2; tentatively, D is TRBD2 (6 bases). The CDR3 sequence is 15 residues long. Trimming stripped 5 bases from V and 2 bases from J, with 12 bases between. Germline CDR1 and CDR2: SGHAT and FQNNGV. The CDR3 DNA follows: TGTGCCAGCAGCAGAACTAGCTCTAACACCGGGGAGCTGTTTTTT. This encodes CASSRTSSNTGELFF.

The table lists this clonotype with many counts. The rearrangement joins TRBV20-1 to TRBJ1-1; no reliable D call. V lost 1 base to trimming and J lost 1 base, with 10 bases between them. Per germline, CDR1 DFQATT and CDR2 SNEGSKA (reference sequence). The CDR3 runs to 14 residues. The CDR3 region is CSARAGSKNTEAFF. The DNA for the CDR3 is TGCAGTGCTAGAGCTGGCTCAAAGAACACTGAAGCTTTCTTT.

This clonotype showed up just a few times. The V gene is TRBV12-3 or TRBV12-4, the J gene TRBJ2-1; D is undetermined. The V end lost 3 bases, the J end lost 7 bases, and 16 bases lay between the germline ends. This CDR3 comprises 15 residues. DNA of the CDR3: TGTGCCAGCAGTTTTCGCAGATTAAAAAGTAATGAGCAGTTCTTC. Translated, it gives CASSFRRLKSNEQFF.

The sample holds many counts of this clonotype. The V call is TRBV20-1, the J call TRBJ1-2; D uncertain. The CDR3 length is 13 residues. Germline CDR1 DFQATT, CDR2 SNEGSKA (reference sequence). Trimming removed 1 base from V and 0 bases from J, with 6 bases in between. The CDR3, as DNA: TGCAGTGCTAGAGGCCAGACTAACTATGGCTACACCTTC. It translates to CSARGQTNYGYTF.

This clonotype was recorded at least ten times. J is TRBJ2-3 and V is TRBV18, with TRBD1 matching over 8 bases. The junction had 7 bases not matched to a gene; V was cut back by 5 bases and J by 3 bases. Germline V gene lookup returns CDR1 KGHSH and CDR2 LQKENI. This CDR3 has 15 amino acids. The CDR3: CASSTQGASTDTQYF. The DNA of the CDR3 is TGTGCCAGCTCAACCCAGGGGGCGAGTACAGATACGCAGTATTTT.

This clonotype was detected ten times or more. The genes are TRBV10-2 and TRBJ2-3, with 9 bases matching TRBD2. The CDR3 runs to 16 residues. The V and J ends lost 0 bases and 2 bases, in that order; junction bases with no gene match: 3. Germline lookup yields CDR1 WSHSY and CDR2 SAAADI. CDR3 bases: TGCGCCAGCAGTGAGTCGGCGGGGGGGATCACAGATACGCAGTATTTT. This sequence encodes CASSESAGGITDTQYF.

This clonotype occurred a few times. This chain links TRBV2 with TRBJ2-3; 7 bases are shared with TRBD2. The CDR3 extends over 14 amino acids. Looked up from germline, CDR1 is SNHLY and CDR2 is FYNNEI. V lost 5 bases to trimming and J lost 2 bases; unmatched junction nucleotides: 4. The CDR3 protein is CASSRLAITDTQYF. The CDR3, as DNA: TGTGCCAGCAGTCGACTAGCTATCACAGATACGCAGTATTTT.

This clonotype was seen ten or more times. This chain connects TRBV20-1 to TRBJ1-4; D not certain. CDR1 DFQATT and CDR2 SNEGSKA come from the germline V gene (reference sequence). The CDR3 sequence is 16 residues long. Trimming cost V 0 bases and J 0 bases, with 11 bases left between them. CDR3 sequence reads: CSARDLRQATNEKLFF. The CDR3 region has the DNA TGCAGTGCTAGAGATCTGAGACAAGCAACTAATGAAAAACTGTTTTTT.

This clonotype was seen ten or more times. The J gene is TRBJ2-1, the V gene TRBV4-3, with D tentatively TRBD2 (6 bases). The germline gives CDR1 LGHNA, CDR2 YSLEER. Trimming pared 5 bases from V and 5 bases from J, leaving 19 bases between. This CDR3 region has 16 residues. CDR3 sequence: CASSSRASGLDNEQFF. For the CDR3, the DNA is TGCGCCAGCAGCTCAAGGGCTTCGGGACTGGACAATGAGCAGTTCTTC.

The gene calls are TRBV5-1 and TRBJ2-7; D not certain. Trimming cost V 5 bases and J 0 bases, with 9 bases left between them. Germline lookup yields CDR1 SGHRS and CDR2 YFSETQ. This CDR3 has 13 residues. The DNA for the CDR3 is TGCGCCAGCAGTTACGGAAACTCCTACGAGCAGTACTTC. It translates to CASSYGNSYEQYF.

This clonotype was detected many times. This chain joins TRBV5-1 and TRBJ1-1; D is perhaps TRBD1 (5 bases). Germline values: CDR1 SGHRS, CDR2 YFSETQ. The length of the CDR3 is 15 residues. V was shortened by 0 bases and J by 1 base, with 10 bases between the two germline ends. The CDR3 DNA reads TGCGCCAGCAGCTTGGCTATAGGGGCGAACACTGAAGCTTTCTTT. This sequence encodes CASSLAIGANTEAFF.

This clonotype has only a few counts. This sequence joins TRBV29-1 and TRBJ2-7; D might be TRBD1 (5 bases). V lost 4 bases and J lost 3, with 10 bases in between. The CDR3 runs 12 residues. Germline-derived CDR1 and CDR2 are SQVTM and ANQGSEA. CDR3 in DNA: TGCAGCGTTGCCGGACACCTCTACGAGCAGTACTTC. Translation gives CSVAGHLYEQYF.

In its sample, this clonotype was seen many times. The rearrangement joins TRBV30 to TRBJ2-7; 11 nucleotides align to TRBD1. The V and J ends lost 1 base and 1 base, in that order; junction bases with no gene match: 9. Germline V lookup: CDR1 GTSNPN, CDR2 SVGIG (reference sequence). The CDR3 is made up of 17 amino acids. In DNA form, the CDR3 reads TGTGCCTGGAGTGCCGGACAGGGGGCGATAGGATCCTACGAGCAGTACTTC. Translating it yields CAWSAGQGAIGSYEQYF.

This clonotype has ten or more counts. The V call is TRBV6-5, the J call TRBJ1-1; D gene unclear. Germline V gene lookup returns CDR1 MNHEY and CDR2 SVGAGI. The V end lost 0 bases, the J end lost 2 bases, and 10 bases lay between the germline ends. CDR3 length equals 15 residues. The CDR3 protein is CASSYSTGRNTEAFF. DNA for the CDR3: TGTGCCAGCAGTTACTCAACCGGGCGCAACACTGAAGCTTTCTTT.

This chain uses TRBV20-1 with TRBJ2-7; D is ambiguous. The CDR3 loop spans 16 amino acids. The V end was cut by 6 bases, the J end by 0 bases, with 21 bases between. The V gene's germline CDR1 is DFQATT and CDR2 SNEGSKA (reference sequence). In nucleotides, the CDR3 is TGCAGTGCCCCCCCTGTGGCGGAAATAAGCTCCTACGAGCAGTACGTC. Its protein product is CSAPPVAEISSYEQYV.

In this sample, this clonotype turned up a few times. The chain uses TRBV19 and TRBJ1-1; the match to TRBD1 covers 7 bases. With V trimmed by 5 bases and J by 3 bases, 6 bases remained unmatched. CDR1 LNHDA and CDR2 SQIVND come from the germline V gene (reference sequence). The CDR3 is 14 amino acids. For the CDR3, the DNA is TGTGCCAGTAGTGCCCGACAGGGAGACACTGAAGCTTTCTTT. This gives the protein CASSARQGDTEAFF.

This clonotype was observed a few times. The V gene is TRBV5-1, the J gene TRBJ2-1, with D hard to call. Germline CDR1 is SGHRS and CDR2 is YFSETQ. V lost 2 bases and J lost 4, with 13 bases in between. The CDR3 totals 15 residues. CDR3 protein: CASSFVADTYNEQFF. CDR3 bases: TGCGCCAGCAGCTTTGTAGCCGACACGTACAATGAGCAGTTCTTC.

Note on this clonotype: Sequence at one end of the junction differs from germline and may be a read error. V usage is TRBV5-6 and J usage is TRBJ2-3; no reliable D call. The CDR3 extends over 13 amino acids. Germline V gives CDR1 SGHDT, CDR2 YYEEEE. CDR3 in amino acids: CACSLGSTDTQYF. The CDR3 DNA reads as TGTGCCTGCAGCTTGGGTTCTACAGATACGCAGTATTTT.

This chain joins TRBV9 and TRBJ2-5; 11 nucleotides align to TRBD2. After removal of 4 bases from V and 3 bases from J, the junction contained 5 bases not matched to a gene. Germline values: CDR1 SGDLS, CDR2 YYNGEE. This CDR3 contains 15 residues. In DNA form, the CDR3 reads TGTGCCAGCAGCTCCGGGACTAGCGGAAAAGAGACCCAGTACTTC. Residues: CASSSGTSGKETQYF.

This clonotype was recorded a few times. The chain is built from TRBV5-1 and TRBJ2-2; D gene ambiguous. The CDR3 is 15 residues long. The V end was cut by 0 bases, the J end by 0 bases, with 6 bases between. The germline V gene has CDR1 SGHRS and CDR2 YFSETQ. The chain's CDR3 is CASSLEPTNTGELFF. As DNA, the CDR3 is TGCGCCAGCAGCTTGGAACCTACGAACACCGGGGAGCTGTTTTTT. Full variable domain (remainder filled in from reference TRBV5-1 and TRBJ2-2): KAGVTQTPRYLIKTRGQQVTLSCSPISGHRSVSWYQQTPGQGLQFLFEYFSETQRNKGNFPGRFSGRQFSNSRSEMNVSTLELGDSALYLCASSLEPTNTGELFFGEGSRLTVL.

This clonotype was picked up many times. The chain uses TRBV7-2 and TRBJ2-1; D may be TRBD2 (7 bases). Trimming left V 6 bases short and J 8 bases short, with 14 bases between. The CDR3 spans 13 residues. Germline V CDR1 and CDR2: SGHTA, FQGNSA. CDR3 nucleotides: TGTGCCAGCAGTGCGGCGGGGGCCGATGAGCAGTTCTTC. The encoded protein is CASSAAGADEQFF.

This clonotype was counted only a few times. The gene calls are TRBV7-3 and TRBJ2-5; unclear D gene. Deletions cut 5 bases from V and 4 bases from J, with 20 bases between. Germline V gives CDR1 SGHTA, CDR2 FQGTGA. The CDR3 loop spans 16 amino acids. In DNA form, the CDR3 reads TGTGCCAGCAGCCCCGGTGTAAGCCCCAGCGTAGAGACCCAGTACTTC. Amino acid sequence: CASSPGVSPSVETQYF.